The rows below give T cell receptor beta chains drawn from one sample of a study of metastatic and nonmetastatic thyroid tumors. TCRdb re-called the PCR reads through MiXCR. The sample records 30,000 to 45,000 clones, 40% to 55% being singletons. The sequenced sample consisted of tumor tissue. These receptors originate from a male donor with papillary thyroid cancer or a benign thyroid nodule (not recorded which). Some clones in this sample may be carry-over from other donors' samples. Both conserved end residues are part of each CDR3. D genes are given only for firm matches. Some rows have no size entry. The others give once, few or many, or a class for an expanded clone.

D	size	V	J	DNA	CDR3
.	.	TRBV7-3	TRBJ2-5	TGTGCCAGCAGCCGGTCCGGGTCCCAAGAGACCCAGTACTTC	CASSRSGSQETQYF
TRBD1	.	TRBV27	TRBJ1-6	TGTGCCAGCAGTCCATCTCGACAGGGAAGAAATTCACCCCTCCACTTT	CASSPSRQGRNSPLHF
.	few	TRBV28	TRBJ1-5	TGTGCCAGCAGTCGGAACACAGCGGCCTGGGGGCGGCCCCAGCATTTT	CASSRNTAAWGRPQHF
.	.	TRBV20-1	TRBJ2-7	TGCAGTGCTAGGAGGCGAGAGGCCTATTCGGAGCAGTACTTC	CSARRREAYSEQYF
.	.	TRBV7-3	TRBJ2-2	TGTGCCAGCAGCTTAGGTCTGGACCGAGAGCTGTTTTTT	CASSLGLDRELFF
TRBD2	large	TRBV20-1	TRBJ2-3	TGCAGTGCTAGACAGGGACTAGCGACAGATACGCAGTATTTT	CSARQGLATDTQYF
.	.	TRBV5-5	TRBJ2-7	TGTGCCAGCAGCTTGTTCCCTACGGGAACCTACGAGCAGTACTTC	CASSLFPTGTYEQYF
.	few	TRBV28	TRBJ2-1	TGTGCCAGCAGTTTAGTGATAACCAATGAGCAGTTCTTC	CASSLVITNEQFF
.	.	TRBV5-1	TRBJ2-2	TGCGCCAGCAGCGATCCGGACAGTACGATCAACACCGGGGAGCTGTTTTTT	CASSDPDSTINTGELFF
.	few	TRBV28	TRBJ1-2	TGTGCCAGCAGTTTATTTGTGTCCCAGAACTATGGCTACACCTTC	CASSLFVSQNYGYTF
.	.	TRBV4-2	TRBJ2-3	TGTGCCAGCAGTCCTCAGGGGGATACGCAGTATTTT	CASSPQGDTQYF
.	.	TRBV20-1	TRBJ1-5	TGCAGTGCTAGCAGGGTCAGCAATCAGCCCCAGCATTTT	CSASRVSNQPQHF
.	few	TRBV30	TRBJ2-7	TGTGCCTGGACCCGAGCCAGGACACCAACCCCTGGCTACGAGCAGTACTTC	CAWTRARTPTPGYEQYF
.	.	TRBV28	TRBJ2-1	TGTGCCAGCAGTCCCACCCCGATAACTGAGCAGTTCTTC	CASSPTPITEQFF
TRBD1	few	TRBV12-3/TRBV12-4	TRBJ1-1	TGTGCCCAGCAGCGACAGGGGCACACTGAAGCTTTCTTT	CAQQRQGHTEAFF
TRBD1	few	TRBV28	TRBJ1-2	TGTGCCAGCAGCTCGGACAGGAACTATGGCTACACCTTC	CASSSDRNYGYTF
.	.	TRBV5-6	TRBJ1-5	TGTGCCAGCAGAATTTGGGGAACGGGCAATCAGCCCCAGCATTTT	CASRIWGTGNQPQHF
.	few	TRBV30	TRBJ1-1	TGTGCCTCAGCAGGGTACACTGAAGCTTTCTTT	CASAGYTEAFF
TRBD2	few	TRBV6-4	TRBJ2-3	TGTGCCAGCAGTGACTCGACTAGCGGGAGCACAGATACGCAGTATTTT	CASSDSTSGSTDTQYF
TRBD1	.	TRBV20-1	TRBJ1-1	TGTAGTGCTAGGGGGGACAGTTATGAAGCTTTCTTT	CSARGDSYEAFF
.	once	TRBV5-6	TRBJ1-4	TGTGCCAGCAGCTTGACAGGAATTGGCGAAAAACTGTTTTTT	CASSLTGIGEKLFF
.	few	TRBV11-2	TRBJ2-1	TGTGCCAGCAGGAGACCTGGCAGGGGAAGTTACAATGAGCAGTTCTTC	CASRRPGRGSYNEQFF
.	.	TRBV11-2	TRBJ1-5	TGTGCCAGCAGCTTGGGCACCCATCAGCCCCAGCATTTT	CASSLGTHQPQHF
TRBD2	.	TRBV6-4	TRBJ2-1	TGTGCCAGCAGTGACAGCGGGGGGGCCAATGAGCAGTTCTTC	CASSDSGGANEQFF
TRBD1	once	TRBV5-1	TRBJ2-7	TGCGCCAGCAGCTCGGGACAGGGGGCGCGAGAGCAGTACTTC	CASSSGQGAREQYF
.	.	TRBV5-1	TRBJ2-6	TGCGCCAGCAGCCCTACAGGGATCAGCTCTGGGGCCAACGTCCTGACTTTC	CASSPTGISSGANVLTF
.	.	TRBV7-9	TRBJ2-7	TGTGCCAGCAGCTCGGGTTCGACGCAGGGATGGGAGCAGTACTTC	CASSSGSTQGWEQYF
.	few	TRBV2	TRBJ1-3	TGTGCCAGCAGTGATAACAGCCGATGGGACACCATATATTTT	CASSDNSRWDTIYF
.	few	TRBV12-5	TRBJ1-1	TGTGCTAGTGGTTTAAGTCAGAACACTGAAGCTTTCTTT	CASGLSQNTEAFF
TRBD2	.	TRBV12-3/TRBV12-4	TRBJ2-7	TGTGCCAGCACTCTATTAGGTACGGGGGGGGACGAGCAGTACTTC	CASTLLGTGGDEQYF
TRBD2	.	TRBV6-4	TRBJ2-3	TGTGCCAGCAGTGAGGCGGCTAGCGGGACAGATACGCAGTATTTT	CASSEAASGTDTQYF
TRBD2	.	TRBV4-2	TRBJ2-1	TGTGCCAGCAGCCTTAGGGCGGGGGGCCAGTACAATGAGCAGTTCTTC	CASSLRAGGQYNEQFF
.	.	TRBV9	TRBJ2-1	TGTGCCAGCAGCGTAGAGGGCAGTTTGAATGAGCAGTTCTTC	CASSVEGSLNEQFF
TRBD1	.	TRBV30	TRBJ1-6	TGTGCCTGGAGTCAGGGACAGGATAATTCACCCCTCCACTTT	CAWSQGQDNSPLHF
.	few	TRBV6-5	TRBJ2-7	TGTGCCAGCAGTTACTCGAAGAACTACGAGCAGTACTTC	CASSYSKNYEQYF
TRBD2	.	TRBV5-1	TRBJ2-1	TGCGCCAGCAGCAATCCCTACGGGGGGGCGCTGGATGAGCAGTTCTTC	CASSNPYGGALDEQFF
.	.	TRBV4-2	TRBJ2-2	TGTGCCAGCAGCCAGGAGAGGACACGCACCGGGGAGCTGTTTTTT	CASSQERTRTGELFF
.	.	TRBV30	TRBJ1-4	TGTGCCTGGAGTCTAACTGGACGGGGGTCTAATGAAAAACTGTTTTTT	CAWSLTGRGSNEKLFF
.	few	TRBV6-2/TRBV6-3	TRBJ2-7	TGTGCCAGCAGTTACTCGAACGGAGAGGAGCAGTACTTC	CASSYSNGEEQYF